The 10 T cell receptor beta chains below all came from one sample that was sequenced in a study of blood T cell repertoires in COVID-19. Produced via immunoSEQ multiplex PCR; TCRdb's table is partial and in-frame only. The table lists approximately 240,000 clones, around four fifths of them singletons. Sequencing input: peripheral blood. Receptors were obtained from a woman over 75 with active or convalescent COVID-19.

V gene TRBV6-2 or TRBV6-3 combines with J gene TRBJ2-7; 15 positions agree with TRBD2. Unmatched junction bases numbered 11, after V lost 2 bases and J lost 0 bases. CDR1 and CDR2 from the germline V gene are MNHEY and SVGEGT. There are 20 residues in the CDR3. CDR3 sequence reads: CASSYPISGLAGGYSYEQYF. The CDR3 region has the DNA TGTGCCAGCAGTTACCCCATAAGCGGACTAGCGGGAGGGTACTCCTACGAGCAGTACTTC.

This clone has a handful of counts. V gene TRBV5-1 combines with J gene TRBJ2-7; D uncertain. The length of the CDR3 is 15 residues. Trimming pared 1 base from V and 2 bases from J, leaving 13 bases between. The germline CDR1 and CDR2 sequences are SGHRS and YFSETQ. The CDR3 DNA reads as TGCGCCAGCAGCTTGATGGGCCCTTCGACCTACGAGCAGTACTTC. As protein: CASSLMGPSTYEQYF.

The chain joins TRBV7-2 to TRBJ1-2, with 7 bases that match TRBD1. Looked up from germline, CDR1 is SGHTA and CDR2 is FQGNSA. The CDR3 has 15 residues. J gave up 4 bases and V 2 bases, and 7 bases lay outside the gene matches. The CDR3 protein is CASSLSAGGFYGYTF. As DNA, the CDR3 is TGTGCCAGCAGCTTATCAGCAGGGGGTTTCTATGGCTACACCTTC. The full variable domain, its missing parts supplied by reference TRBV7-2 and TRBJ1-2, is GAGVSQSPSNKVTEKGKDVELRCDPISGHTALYWYRQSLGQGLEFLIYFQGNSAPDKSGLPSDRFSAERTGGSVSTLTIQRTQQEDSAVYLCASSLSAGGFYGYTFGSGTRLTVV.

This clone showed up just once. The chain has TRBV7-2 and TRBJ2-7; the match to TRBD1 covers 8 bases. The germline V gene encodes CDR1 SGHTA and CDR2 FQGNSA. The CDR3 covers 15 residues. V lost 1 base, J lost 6 bases, and 8 bases stayed unmatched. The CDR3 DNA is TGTGCCAGCAGCTTAGGGGGACAGGTTGTTAGCGAGCAGTACTTC. Translating it yields CASSLGGQVVSEQYF.

V gene TRBV11-2 combines with J gene TRBJ1-2, with 7 bases identical to TRBD1. CDR3 size: 15 residues. The germline V gene encodes CDR1 SGHAT and CDR2 FQNNGV. V lost 5 bases, J lost 2 bases, and 8 bases stayed unmatched. CDR3 residues: CASSLGTDLNYGYTF. For the CDR3, the DNA is TGTGCCAGCAGCCTGGGGACAGATTTAAACTATGGCTACACCTTC.

The genes are TRBV5-4 and TRBJ1-4, with D tentatively TRBD1 (6 bases). This CDR3 contains 15 residues. V lost 4 bases and J 7 bases, leaving 17 bases between the germline ends. Germline V gene sequence: CDR1 SGHNT, CDR2 YYREEE (reference sequence). CDR3 residues: CASSPTTGVGEKLFF. The CDR3 DNA reads TGTGCCAGCAGCCCGACGACAGGAGTGGGTGAAAAACTGTTTTTT.

The CDR3 nucleotides read TGTGCCAGCAGTTTGTTTGGTCGTGGCATCGGGAGCAATCAGCCCCAGCATTTT. Its protein is CASSLFGRGIGSNQPQHF. The chain links TRBV27 to TRBJ1-5; no clear D gene. This CDR3 is 18 amino acids long. CDR1 is MNHEY and CDR2 is SMNVEV in the germline V gene (reference sequence). V gave up 3 bases and J gave up 1 base, with 19 bases separating them.

With respect to this clone: This same CDR3 is encoded by further DNA sequences in the sample. The rearrangement joins TRBV5-4 to TRBJ1-2, with 7 positions matching TRBD1. Germline V gene sequence: CDR1 SGHNT, CDR2 YYREEE (reference sequence). CDR3 length: 15 amino acids. With V trimmed by 1 base and J by 4 bases, 7 bases remained unmatched. The CDR3 loop is CASSLKGTAGYGYTF. Here the CDR3 DNA reads TGTGCCAGCAGCTTGAAGGGGACAGCGGGCTATGGCTACACCTTC.

V is TRBV11-3 and J is TRBJ2-4; D might be TRBD2 (7 bases). The CDR3 extends over 14 amino acids. V was trimmed by 1 base and J by 8 bases, leaving 12 bases between them. Looked up from germline, CDR1 is SGHNT and CDR2 is YENEEA. The CDR3 DNA sequence: TGTGCCAGCAGCTTAGTGCGGGGGCAGGACATTCAGTACTTC. Translating gives CASSLVRGQDIQYF. Drawing the rest from reference TRBV11-3 and TRBJ2-4, the complete variable domain is EAGVVQSPRYKIIEKKQPVAFWCNPISGHNTLYWYLQNLGQGPELLIRYENEEAVDDSQLPKDRFSAERLKGVDSTLKIQPAELGDSAVYLCASSLVRGQDIQYFGAGTRLSVL.

The V and J genes are TRBV3-1 (or the pseudogene TRBV3-2) and TRBJ2-2, with D possibly being TRBD2 (6 bases). The V and J ends lost 1 base and 1 base respectively, with 7 bases between them. Germline-derived CDR1 and CDR2 are LGHDT and YNNKEL (reference sequence). The CDR3 runs to 15 residues. The DNA for the CDR3 is TGTGCCAGCAGCCAAGGACTAGGGAACACCGGGGAGCTGTTTTTT. Its protein product is CASSQGLGNTGELFF.